The following is a T cell receptor beta chain sequence with its context. These data belong to a study of control samples from healthy donors and cancer patients. TCRdb's table, derived via immunoSEQ multiplex PCR, lists solely in-frame clones and lacks some. This sample has roughly 120,000 clones; around nine tenths occur once, and the top ten carry 2% to 2.5%. Trimming took off 2 bases at V and 6 bases at J, with 10 bases between the two ends. Germline assignment: CDR1 KGHSH and CDR2 LQKENI. This CDR3 contains 13 residues. Sequencing was performed on blood. The receptor was isolated from an older woman in good health. The chain couples TRBV18 to TRBJ1-1; D remains unclear. The DNA for the CDR3 is TGTGCCAGCTCACCAAATACAGCCTCTGAAGCTTTCTTT. It encodes CASSPNTASEAFF. The whole variable domain, remainder taken from reference TRBV18 and TRBJ1-1, is NAGVMQNPRHLVRRRGQEARLRCSPMKGHSHVYWYRQLPEEGLKFMVYLQKENIIDESGMPKERFSAEFPKEGPSILRIQQVVRGDSAAYFCASSPNTASEAFFGQGTRLTVV.